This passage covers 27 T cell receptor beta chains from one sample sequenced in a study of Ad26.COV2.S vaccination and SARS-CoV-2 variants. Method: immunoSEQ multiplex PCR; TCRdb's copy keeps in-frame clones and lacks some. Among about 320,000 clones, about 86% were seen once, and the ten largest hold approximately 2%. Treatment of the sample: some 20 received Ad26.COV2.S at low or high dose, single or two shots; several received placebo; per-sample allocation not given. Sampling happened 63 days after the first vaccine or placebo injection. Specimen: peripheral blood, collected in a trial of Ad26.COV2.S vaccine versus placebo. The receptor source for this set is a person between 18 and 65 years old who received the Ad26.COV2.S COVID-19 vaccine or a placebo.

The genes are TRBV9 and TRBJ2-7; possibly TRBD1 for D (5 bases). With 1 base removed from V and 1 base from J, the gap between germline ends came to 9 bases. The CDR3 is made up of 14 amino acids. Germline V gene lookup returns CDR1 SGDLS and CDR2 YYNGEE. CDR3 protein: CASSVSPGSYEQYF. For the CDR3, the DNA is TGTGCCAGCAGCGTAAGCCCAGGGTCCTACGAGCAGTACTTC.

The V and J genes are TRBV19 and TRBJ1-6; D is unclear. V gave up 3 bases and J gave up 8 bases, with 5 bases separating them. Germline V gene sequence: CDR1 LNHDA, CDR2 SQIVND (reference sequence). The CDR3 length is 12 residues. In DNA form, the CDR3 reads TGTGCCAGTAGTATGTCGGATTCACCCCTCCACTTT. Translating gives CASSMSDSPLHF.

This CDR3 reads CASSLNSPAEAFF. CDR3 DNA sequence: TGTGCCAGCAGTTTAAACAGCCCCGCTGAAGCTTTCTTT. This rearrangement joins TRBV12-3 or TRBV12-4 to TRBJ1-1; no clear D. V lost 2 bases to trimming and J lost 6 bases, with 10 bases between them. The CDR3 is 13 amino acids.

The CDR3 DNA is TGCGCCAGCAGCGTCGCCCAGGGGGGCGAGACCCAGTACTTC. Translation: CASSVAQGGETQYF. The chain combines TRBV5-1 with TRBJ2-5; tentative D call: TRBD1 (7 bases). The V end lost 4 bases, the J end lost 5 bases, and 15 bases lay between the germline ends. CDR3 length: 14 amino acids. CDR1 and CDR2 (germline): SGHRS, YFSETQ.

CDR3 in amino acids: CASSLAGQGYGYTF. The CDR3 region has the DNA TGTGCCAGCAGTTTGGCCGGACAAGGCTATGGCTACACCTTC. This chain uses TRBV27 with TRBJ1-2; tentatively, D is TRBD1 (5 bases). Trimming shortened V by 3 bases and J by 4 bases, and 12 bases separated the two germline ends. The CDR3 runs to 14 residues. The germline gives CDR1 MNHEY, CDR2 SMNVEV (reference sequence).

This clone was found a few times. This CDR3 reads CASGLSGEFF. DNA for the CDR3: TGTGCTAGTGGTTTGTCCGGCGAGTTCTTC. V usage is TRBV12-5 and J usage is TRBJ2-1; D not certain. This CDR3 region has 10 residues. Trimming cost V 2 bases and J 14 bases, with 7 bases left between them. Germline V CDR1 and CDR2: LGHNT, FRNRAP.

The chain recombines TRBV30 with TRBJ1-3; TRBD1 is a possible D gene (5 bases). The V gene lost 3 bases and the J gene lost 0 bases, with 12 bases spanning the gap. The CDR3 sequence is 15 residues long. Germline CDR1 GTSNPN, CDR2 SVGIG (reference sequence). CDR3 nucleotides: TGTGCCTGGAGCTCAGGGCTTGTCTCTGGAAACACCATATATTTT. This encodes CAWSSGLVSGNTIYF.

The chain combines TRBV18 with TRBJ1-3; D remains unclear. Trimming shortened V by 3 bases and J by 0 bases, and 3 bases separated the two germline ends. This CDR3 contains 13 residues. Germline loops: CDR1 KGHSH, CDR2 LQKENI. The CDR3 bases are TGTGCCAGCTCACCTACCTCTGGAAACACCATATATTTT. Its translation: CASSPTSGNTIYF.

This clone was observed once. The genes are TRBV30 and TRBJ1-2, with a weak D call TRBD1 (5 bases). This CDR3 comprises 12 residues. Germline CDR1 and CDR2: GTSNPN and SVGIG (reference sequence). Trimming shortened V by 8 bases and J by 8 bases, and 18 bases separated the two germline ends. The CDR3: CAGPGQGWGYTF. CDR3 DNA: TGTGCCGGCCCGGGGCAGGGCTGGGGCTACACCTTC.

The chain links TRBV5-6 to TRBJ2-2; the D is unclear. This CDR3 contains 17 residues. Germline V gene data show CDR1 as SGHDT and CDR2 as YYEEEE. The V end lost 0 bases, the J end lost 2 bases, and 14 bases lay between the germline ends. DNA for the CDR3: TGTGCCAGCAGCTTGGAGTCGGTGCGGAGCAACACCGGGGAGCTGTTTTTT. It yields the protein CASSLESVRSNTGELFF.

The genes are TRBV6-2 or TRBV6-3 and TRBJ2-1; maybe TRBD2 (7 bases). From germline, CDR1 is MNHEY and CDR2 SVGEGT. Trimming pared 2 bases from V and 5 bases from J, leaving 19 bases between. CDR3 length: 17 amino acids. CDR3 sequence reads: CASSYVVGGPVDNEQFF. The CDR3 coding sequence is TGTGCCAGCAGTTACGTTGTCGGGGGGCCGGTGGACAATGAGCAGTTCTTC.

This chain's CDR3 is CARRPPRFPSTDTQYF. In DNA, the CDR3 is TGTGCCAGAAGACCTCCAAGATTTCCTAGCACAGATACGCAGTATTTT. The gene calls are TRBV5-3 and TRBJ2-3; D unresolved. TRBV5-3 is an ORF; its function is uncertain. The CDR3 runs 16 residues. V was shortened by 5 bases and J by 0 bases, with 16 bases between the two germline ends.

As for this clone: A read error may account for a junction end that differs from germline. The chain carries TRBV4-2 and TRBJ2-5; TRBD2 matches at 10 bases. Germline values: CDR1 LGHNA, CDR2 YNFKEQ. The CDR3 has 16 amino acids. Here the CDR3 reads CASSQDLAGDHETQYF. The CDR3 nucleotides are TGTGCCAGCAGCCAAGATCTAGCGGGGGACCACGAGACCCAGTACTTC.

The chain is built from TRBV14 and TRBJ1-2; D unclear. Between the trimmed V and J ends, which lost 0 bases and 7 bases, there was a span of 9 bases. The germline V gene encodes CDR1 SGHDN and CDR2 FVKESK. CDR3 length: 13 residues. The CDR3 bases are TGTGCCAGCAGCCAAGATTTGTATGGTGGCTACACCTTC. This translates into CASSQDLYGGYTF.

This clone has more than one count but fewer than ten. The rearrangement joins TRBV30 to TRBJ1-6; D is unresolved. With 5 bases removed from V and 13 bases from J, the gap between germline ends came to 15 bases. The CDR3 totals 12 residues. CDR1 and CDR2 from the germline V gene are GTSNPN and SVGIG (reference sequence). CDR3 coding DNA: TGTGCCTGGCGACGAACTGAGGGTCCCCTCCACTTT. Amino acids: CAWRRTEGPLHF.

CDR3 protein: CAISAGGVRGDTQYF. CDR3 nucleotide sequence: TGTGCCATCAGTGCGGGCGGGGTCCGGGGAGATACGCAGTATTTT. The V call is TRBV10-3, the J call TRBJ2-3, with D possibly TRBD2 on 6 matching bases. V lost 4 bases and J lost 5, with 16 bases in between. This CDR3 has 15 residues. CDR1 and CDR2 from the germline V gene are ENHRY and SYGVKD.

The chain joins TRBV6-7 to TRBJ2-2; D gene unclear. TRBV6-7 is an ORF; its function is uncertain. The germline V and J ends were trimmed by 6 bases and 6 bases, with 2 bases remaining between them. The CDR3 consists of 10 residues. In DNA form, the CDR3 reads TGTGCCAGCAGCCCCGGGGAGCTGTTTTTT. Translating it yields CASSPGELFF.

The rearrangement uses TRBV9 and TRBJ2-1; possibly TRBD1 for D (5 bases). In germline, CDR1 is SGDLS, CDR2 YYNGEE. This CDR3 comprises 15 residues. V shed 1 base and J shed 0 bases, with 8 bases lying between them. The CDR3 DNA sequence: TGTGCCAGCAGCGTAAGAGACAGCTCCTACAATGAGCAGTTCTTC. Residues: CASSVRDSSYNEQFF.

The CDR3 sequence: CASSYSRDLVTEQYF. CDR3 nucleotides: TGTGCCAGCAGTTACTCGAGAGACTTAGTAACCGAGCAGTACTTC. This rearrangement joins TRBV6-5 to TRBJ2-7, with unresolved D. Germline-derived CDR1 and CDR2 are MNHEY and SVGAGI. The CDR3 sequence is 15 residues long. The V end was cut by 0 bases, the J end by 6 bases, with 15 bases between.

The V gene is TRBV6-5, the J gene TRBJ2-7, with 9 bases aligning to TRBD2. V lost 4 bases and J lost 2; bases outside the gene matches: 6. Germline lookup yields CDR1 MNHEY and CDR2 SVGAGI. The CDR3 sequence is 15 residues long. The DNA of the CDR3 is TGTGCCAGCAGTTTAAGCGGGGGGCCCCCCTACGAGCAGTACTTC. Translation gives CASSLSGGPPYEQYF.

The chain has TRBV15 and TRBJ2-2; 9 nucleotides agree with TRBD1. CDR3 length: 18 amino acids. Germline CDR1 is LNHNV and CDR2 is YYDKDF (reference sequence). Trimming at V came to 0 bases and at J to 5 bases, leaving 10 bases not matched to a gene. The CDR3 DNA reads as TGTGCCACCAGCAGAGATCTTGCGGGACAGGGAGGGACCGGGGAGCTGTTTTTT. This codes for CATSRDLAGQGGTGELFF.

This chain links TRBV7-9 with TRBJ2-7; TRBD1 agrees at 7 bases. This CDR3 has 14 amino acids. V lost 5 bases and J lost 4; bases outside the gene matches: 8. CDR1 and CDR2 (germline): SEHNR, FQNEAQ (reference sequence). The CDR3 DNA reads TGTGCCAGCAGCCGATTCGGACAGGCGTACGAGCAGTACTTC. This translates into CASSRFGQAYEQYF. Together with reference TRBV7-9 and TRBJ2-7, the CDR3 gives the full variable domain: DTGVSQNPRHKITKRGQNVTFRCDPISEHNRLYWYRQTLGQGPEFLTYFQNEAQLEKSRLLSDRFSAERPKGSFSTLEIQRTEQGDSAMYLCASSRFGQAYEQYFGPGTRLTVT.

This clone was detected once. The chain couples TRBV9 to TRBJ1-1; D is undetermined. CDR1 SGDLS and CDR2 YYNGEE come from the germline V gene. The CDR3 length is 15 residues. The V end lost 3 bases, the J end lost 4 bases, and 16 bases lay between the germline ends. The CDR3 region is CASSAPTLPGTEAFF. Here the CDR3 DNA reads TGTGCCAGCAGCGCCCCGACACTCCCGGGCACTGAAGCTTTCTTT.

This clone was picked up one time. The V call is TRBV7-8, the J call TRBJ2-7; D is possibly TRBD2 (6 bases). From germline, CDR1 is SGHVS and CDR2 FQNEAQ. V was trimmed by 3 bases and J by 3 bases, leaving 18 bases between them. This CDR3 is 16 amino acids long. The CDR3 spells CASSFYGGRVVYEQYF. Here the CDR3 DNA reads TGTGCCAGCAGCTTTTACGGGGGTAGGGTGGTCTACGAGCAGTACTTC.

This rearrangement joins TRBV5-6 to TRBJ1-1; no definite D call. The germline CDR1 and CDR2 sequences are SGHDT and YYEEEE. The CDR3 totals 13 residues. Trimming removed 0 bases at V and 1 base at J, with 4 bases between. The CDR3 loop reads CASSLGTNTEAFF. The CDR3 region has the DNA TGTGCCAGCAGCTTGGGAACGAACACTGAAGCTTTCTTT.

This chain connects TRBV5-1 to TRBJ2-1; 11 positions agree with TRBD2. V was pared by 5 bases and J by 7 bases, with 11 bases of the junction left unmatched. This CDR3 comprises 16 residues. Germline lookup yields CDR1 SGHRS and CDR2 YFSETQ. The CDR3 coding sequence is TGCGCCAGCAGTCTTTATAGCGGGGGGGCAAGGAATGAGCAGTTCTTC. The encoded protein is CASSLYSGGARNEQFF.

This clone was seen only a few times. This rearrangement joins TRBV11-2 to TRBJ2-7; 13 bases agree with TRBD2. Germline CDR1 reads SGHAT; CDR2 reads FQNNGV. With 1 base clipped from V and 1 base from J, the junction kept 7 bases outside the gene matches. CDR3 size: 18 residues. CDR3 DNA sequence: TGTGCCAGCAGCTTAGGACTAGCGGGGGGTACCGGATCCTACGAGCAGTACTTC. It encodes CASSLGLAGGTGSYEQYF.